These 19 T cell receptor beta chains were sequenced from one sample in a study of T cells in women clearing cervical HPV infection. The method was immunoSEQ multiplex PCR; TCRdb's version includes in-frame clones alone and lacks a portion of them. The table lists nearly 20,000 clones. What was sequenced was blood buffy coat. These receptors were collected from a woman between 18 and 69 years old with a cervical HPV16 infection that either progressed to CIN3+ or cleared (not recorded which).

This clone is deemed medium-sized by its frequency. This chain's CDR3 is CASSPGRATNEKLFF. CDR3 bases read: TGTGCCAGCAGCCCAGGGCGCGCAACTAATGAAAAA. The chain uses TRBV7-9 and TRBJ1-4; D is perhaps TRBD1 (5 bases). The read stops 3 residues short of the end of the CDR3; the missing end is completed from the germline J gene. From germline, CDR1 is SEHNR and CDR2 FQNEAQ (reference sequence). V dropped 5 bases and J dropped 0 bases, with 10 bases sitting between them. The CDR3 is 15 residues long.

Note on this clone: The missing CDR3 end, 3 residues past where the read stops, is filled in from the germline J gene. The chain recombines TRBV9 with TRBJ2-3, with 8 bases aligning to TRBD2. Germline CDR1 and CDR2: SGDLS and YYNGEE. This CDR3 spans 15 amino acids. The J segment lost 5 bases and the V segment lost 0 bases, leaving 5 bases of the junction unmatched. This CDR3 is CASSVAERGIDTQYF. The CDR3 bases that were read are TGTGCCAGCAGCGTAGCAGAGCGGGGGATAGATACG.

About this clone: The read terminates 3 residues ahead of where the CDR3 ends, so the germline J gene completes it. The chain couples TRBV5-1 to TRBJ1-1, with D possibly TRBD1 on 6 matching bases. This CDR3 spans 13 amino acids. Germline assignment: CDR1 SGHRS and CDR2 YFSETQ. Trimming shortened V by 3 bases and J by 3 bases, and 9 bases separated the two germline ends. The DNA read from the CDR3 is TGCGCCAGCAGCTCACAGGGATACACTGAA. Amino acid sequence: CASSSQGYTE. In full, the CDR3 is CASSSQGYTEAFF.

Concerning this clone: The read stops 3 residues short of the end of the CDR3; the missing end is completed from the germline J gene. This sequence joins TRBV4-1 and TRBJ2-4; D is perhaps TRBD1 (6 bases). V was shortened by 0 bases and J by 5 bases, with 17 bases between the two germline ends. CDR3 length: 17 amino acids. Germline lookup yields CDR1 MGHRA and CDR2 YSYEKL. The part of the CDR3 DNA that was read is TGCGCCAGCAGCCAAGATGGGCACCCTGGGGGCCAAAACATT. Translation gives CASSQDGHPGGQNI. The entire CDR3 protein reads CASSQDGHPGGQNIQYF.

About this clone itself: The sequenced fragment ends 3 residues before the CDR3 boundary, so the rest is inferred from the germline J gene. This chain connects TRBV15 to TRBJ1-4; D is possibly TRBD1 (5 bases). The germline gives CDR1 LNHNV, CDR2 YYDKDF (reference sequence). This CDR3 region has 14 residues. V shed 5 bases and J shed 7 bases, with 14 bases lying between them. CDR3 protein: CATSVRVGGEKLFF. Incomplete CDR3 DNA: TGTGCCACCAGCGTCAGGGTGGGAGGTGAAAAA.

Of note for this clone: The sequence runs out 3 residues before the end of the CDR3; the remainder is reconstructed from the germline J gene. The chain links TRBV28 to TRBJ2-1; TRBD2 is a possible D gene (6 bases). V was pared by 6 bases and J by 4 bases, with 16 bases between. Germline V CDR1 and CDR2: MDHEN, SYDVKM. This CDR3 contains 15 residues. CDR3 region: CASSHTSFGYNEQFF. CDR3 DNA, as far as it was read: TGTGCCAGCAGCCACACTAGCTTCGGGTACAATGAG.

The CDR3 sequence: CASNPQGVESGTEAFF. Partial CDR3 DNA: TGCGCCAGCAACCCACAGGGGGTCGAAAGTGGCACTGAA. The chain links TRBV5-1 to TRBJ1-1; 8 nucleotides match TRBD1. The read stops 3 residues short of the end of the CDR3; the missing end is completed from the germline J gene. In germline, CDR1 is SGHRS, CDR2 YFSETQ. CDR3 length: 16 amino acids. V dropped 6 bases and J dropped 4; count of bases not matched to a gene: 14.

With respect to this clone: The CDR3 goes on 3 residues after the read ends, and that part is filled in from the germline J gene. V usage is TRBV5-1 and J usage is TRBJ1-3; possibly TRBD1 for D (6 bases). V shed 4 bases and J shed 2 bases, with 13 bases lying between them. The CDR3 spans 15 residues. Per the germline V gene, CDR1 is SGHRS and CDR2 is YFSETQ. The part of the CDR3 DNA that was read is TGCGCCAGCAGCGCTACAGGGATACCTGGAAACACC. Residues: CASSATGIPGNT. The whole CDR3 protein reads CASSATGIPGNTIYF.

Worth noting for this clone: The read falls 3 residues short of the CDR3 end, and the missing part is taken from the germline J gene. V and J are TRBV2 and TRBJ1-1; 8 nucleotides line up with TRBD1. The CDR3 has 17 amino acids. Germline V gene data show CDR1 as SNHLY and CDR2 as FYNNEI. J lost 1 base, V lost 8 bases, and 15 bases had no gene match. The CDR3 bases that were read are TGTGCCAGCTCGCCACGGGGCTCAGGGACAGGGAACACTGAA. It codes for CASSPRGSGTGNTE. The entire CDR3 is CASSPRGSGTGNTEAFF.

To note about this clone: With the read ending 3 residues before the CDR3 end, the germline J gene is used to fill in that end. The chain carries TRBV12-5 and TRBJ2-7; 7 bases fit TRBD1. This CDR3 spans 14 amino acids. Germline V gene sequence: CDR1 LGHNT, CDR2 FRNRAP. The trim removed 1 base at V and 6 bases at J, leaving 6 bases unmatched. The CDR3 spells CASGLGQGSSEQYF. The CDR3 bases that were read are TGTGCTAGTGGTTTGGGACAGGGTTCTTCCGAG.

A note on this clone: Read sequence stops 3 residues before the CDR3 end, and the germline J gene provides the missing end. J is TRBJ2-7 and V is TRBV10-3; D possibly corresponds to TRBD1 (6 bases). CDR3 length equals 14 residues. CDR1 ENHRY and CDR2 SYGVKD come from the germline V gene. V dropped 4 bases and J dropped 4 bases, with 14 bases sitting between them. CDR3 DNA (partial): TGTGCCATCAGTGTCCAGGGGCGCTTGTACGAG. Its protein product is CAISVQGRLYE. The entire CDR3 protein is CAISVQGRLYEQYF.

Remarks on this clone: The read stops 3 residues short of the end of the CDR3; the missing end is completed from the germline J gene. V usage is TRBV14 and J usage is TRBJ1-2; D remains unclear. There are 13 residues in the CDR3. V lost 2 bases, J lost 3 bases, and 7 bases lay in between. CDR1 is SGHDN and CDR2 is FVKESK in the germline V gene. CDR3: CASSQQTYYGYTF. The CDR3 DNA, read in part, is TGTGCCAGCAGCCAACAGACTTACTATGGC. Combining the CDR3 with reference TRBV14 and TRBJ1-2 gives the whole variable domain EAGVTQFPSHSVIEKGQTVTLRCDPISGHDNLYWYRRVMGKEIKFLLHFVKESKQDESGMPNNRFLAERTGGTYSTLKVQPAELEDSGVYFCASSQQTYYGYTFGSGTRLTVV.

To note about this clone: The observed sequence ends 3 residues before the CDR3 terminus, with the missing tail filled in from the germline J gene. The chain has TRBV5-6 and TRBJ2-7; 7 bases match TRBD1. The CDR3 extends over 13 amino acids. From germline, CDR1 is SGHDT and CDR2 YYEEEE. V shed 0 bases and J 6 bases; nucleotides not matched to a gene: 3. The CDR3 loop is CASSLGSGGEQYF. Partial CDR3 DNA: TGTGCCAGCAGCTTGGGTTCAGGGGGCGAG.

Turning to this clone: The missing CDR3 end, 3 residues past where the read stops, is filled in from the germline J gene. The chain carries TRBV6-1 and TRBJ1-2; D remains ambiguous. Germline CDR1 is MNHNS and CDR2 is SASEGT. Trimming shortened V by 3 bases and J by 4 bases, and 12 bases separated the two germline ends. The CDR3 length is 14 residues. This CDR3 is CASSDRPSLYGYTF. Incomplete CDR3 DNA: TGTGCCAGCAGTGATCGACCTAGCCTCTATGGC.

As regards this clone: The read terminates 3 residues before the CDR3 end, so the remaining end is supplied by the germline J gene. The V call is TRBV7-3, the J call TRBJ2-4, with 8 bases fitting TRBD1. Germline CDR1 and CDR2: SGHTA and FQGTGA. This CDR3 spans 14 amino acids. Losses at the gene ends were 5 bases for V and 9 bases for J; bases not matched to a gene: 9. The CDR3 region is CASSAGQGSSIQYF. The covered CDR3 bases are TGTGCCAGCAGCGCTGGACAGGGATCCAGCATT.

As regards this clone: From the germline J gene comes the end of the CDR3, since the read stops 3 residues before it. The V and J genes are TRBV14 and TRBJ2-7; D gene uncertain. The length of the CDR3 is 14 residues. Germline V gene data show CDR1 as SGHDN and CDR2 as FVKESK. Trimming removed 6 bases from V and 6 bases from J, with 18 bases in between. The sequenced CDR3 bases are TGTGCCAGCAGTCCTTTCACGTCCGGTACCGAG. This sequence encodes CASSPFTSGTE. The CDR3, in full, reads CASSPFTSGTEQYF.

The CDR3 sequence: CASSPGLADNGYTF. The covered CDR3 bases are TGTGCCAGCTCACCAGGGTTGGCGGATAATGGC. The chain carries TRBV18 and TRBJ1-2; no clear D gene. The read halts 3 residues ahead of the CDR3 end, with the missing end drawn from the germline J gene. Germline-derived CDR1 and CDR2 are KGHSH and LQKENI. V was clipped by 2 bases and J by 6 bases, with 13 bases between them. The CDR3 is 14 residues long. The complete variable domain, with remaining parts taken from reference TRBV18 and TRBJ1-2, reads NAGVMQNPRHLVRRRGQEARLRCSPMKGHSHVYWYRQLPEEGLKFMVYLQKENIIDESGMPKERFSAEFPKEGPSILRIQQVVRGDSAAYFCASSPGLADNGYTFGSGTRLTVV.

Note on this clone: The missing CDR3 end, 3 residues past where the read stops, is filled in from the germline J gene. The chain recombines TRBV2 with TRBJ2-2, with 8 bases matching TRBD2. V trimming: 7 bases; J trimming: 0 bases; junction bases outside the gene matches: 10. From germline, CDR1 is SNHLY and CDR2 FYNNEI. The CDR3 sequence is 17 residues long. The CDR3 loop reads CASISGEAISNTGELFF. The part of the CDR3 DNA that was read is TGTGCCAGCATTAGCGGGGAGGCCATCTCGAACACCGGGGAG.

As for this clone: The read falls 3 residues short of the CDR3 end, and the missing part is taken from the germline J gene. Within the sample, other DNA sequences also encode this same CDR3. The chain couples TRBV20-1 to TRBJ2-3; tentatively, D is TRBD2 (6 bases). The CDR3 contains 16 residues. The V end was cut by 0 bases, the J end by 1 base, with 14 bases between. Germline V lookup: CDR1 DFQATT, CDR2 SNEGSKA (reference sequence). The CDR3 loop reads CSARDRRLAGTDTQYF. Partial CDR3 DNA: TGCAGTGCTAGAGATCGGCGGTTAGCGGGCACAGATACG.